Below, 12 T cell receptor beta chains from the same sample are listed, as sequenced in a study of cytomegalovirus exposure and HLA in healthy donors. Clones were sequenced by immunoSEQ multiplex PCR, and TCRdb holds only the in-frame ones, with some missing. The sample lists some 140,000 clones, 80% to 90% occurring once. Specimen: PBMCs. These receptors all come from a man in his late teens or twenties in good health and CMV-seropositive.

The chain carries TRBV7-3 and TRBJ2-3, with TRBD2 identical over 11 bases. Per the germline V gene, CDR1 is SGHTA and CDR2 is FQGTGA. This CDR3 has 16 amino acids. The V segment lost 3 bases and the J segment 4 bases; nucleotides outside the gene matches: 6. The CDR3 sequence is CASSFFSGRAPDTQYF. DNA for the CDR3: TGTGCCAGCAGCTTCTTTAGCGGGAGGGCCCCAGATACGCAGTATTTT.

The V call is TRBV7-9, the J call TRBJ1-1; 10 bases line up with TRBD1. The V and J ends lost 5 bases and 0 bases, in that order; junction bases with no gene match: 6. The CDR3 length is 16 residues. Looked up from germline, CDR1 is SEHNR and CDR2 is FQNEAQ (reference sequence). The CDR3 DNA sequence: TGTGCCAGCAGCCACGACAGGGGGCCCCTGAACACTGAAGCTTTCTTT. It yields the protein CASSHDRGPLNTEAFF.

The V gene is TRBV11-2, the J gene TRBJ2-1; perhaps TRBD2 as D (5 bases). The length of the CDR3 is 13 residues. Germline CDR1 SGHAT, CDR2 FQNNGV. V was trimmed by 5 bases and J by 7 bases, leaving 12 bases between them. The CDR3 DNA follows: TGTGCCAGCAGCCTCGGGGAGCGTAATGAGCAGTTCTTC. Amino acids: CASSLGERNEQFF.

V usage is TRBV4-2 and J usage is TRBJ2-7; 8 nucleotides match TRBD2. Germline-derived CDR1 and CDR2 are LGHNA and YNFKEQ. Trimming cost V 0 bases and J 4 bases; bases outside gene matches: 8. CDR3 size: 16 residues. The CDR3 sequence is CASSQEVGTRSYEQYF. DNA for the CDR3: TGTGCCAGCAGCCAAGAAGTGGGGACTAGGAGTTACGAGCAGTACTTC.

The chain couples TRBV10-3 to TRBJ2-1; 8 bases are shared with TRBD2. The CDR3 length is 16 residues. V gave up 6 bases and J gave up 3 bases; unmatched junction bases: 10. Per germline, CDR1 ENHRY and CDR2 SYGVKD. CDR3 sequence (DNA): TGTGCCATCAGCGAGGGACTAGTAGGACGCTACAATGAGCAGTTCTTC. Its translation: CAISEGLVGRYNEQFF.

The V gene is TRBV7-9, the J gene TRBJ1-5, with 10 positions matching TRBD1. This CDR3 comprises 18 residues. Trimming at V came to 1 base and at J to 2 bases, leaving 8 bases not matched to a gene. The germline V gene has CDR1 SEHNR and CDR2 FQNEAQ (reference sequence). CDR3 residues: CASSLVRSGTGGNQPQHF. As DNA, the CDR3 is TGTGCCAGCAGCTTAGTGAGGAGCGGGACAGGGGGCAATCAGCCCCAGCATTTT. The full variable domain, in which reference TRBV7-9 and TRBJ1-5 provide the parts outside the CDR3, is DTGVSQNPRHKITKRGQNVTFRCDPISEHNRLYWYRQTLGQGPEFLTYFQNEAQLEKSRLLSDRFSAERPKGSFSTLEIQRTEQGDSAMYLCASSLVRSGTGGNQPQHFGDGTRLSIL.

V is TRBV9 and J is TRBJ2-1; 12 nucleotides match TRBD2. Per the germline V gene, CDR1 is SGDLS and CDR2 is YYNGEE. Germline trimming cut 4 bases from V and 9 bases from J; bases unmatched to any gene: 11. This CDR3 contains 16 residues. The CDR3 nucleotides read TGTGCCAGCAGCTCAGAAAGACTAGCGGGAGAGGGTGAGCAGTTCTTC. Its translation is CASSSERLAGEGEQFF.

V gene TRBV5-1 combines with J gene TRBJ1-5; the D gene is possibly TRBD1 (6 bases). The germline CDR1 and CDR2 sequences are SGHRS and YFSETQ. Trimming shortened V by 4 bases and J by 1 base, and 9 bases separated the two germline ends. This CDR3 has 14 amino acids. Here the CDR3 reads CASSPGQSNQPQHF. The CDR3 DNA is TGCGCCAGCAGCCCCGGACAGAGCAATCAGCCCCAGCATTTT.

The rearrangement uses TRBV27 and TRBJ1-4; 12 bases line up with TRBD1. The CDR3 has 15 amino acids. The V and J ends lost 5 bases and 8 bases, in that order; junction bases with no gene match: 6. CDR1 and CDR2 (germline): MNHEY, SMNVEV (reference sequence). CDR3 loop: CASSPGTGGREKLFF. The CDR3 bases are TGTGCCAGCAGTCCCGGGACAGGGGGCCGAGAAAAACTGTTTTTT.

The chain is built from TRBV7-2 and TRBJ1-5; 8 nucleotides agree with TRBD1. From germline, CDR1 is SGHTA and CDR2 FQGNSA. With V trimmed by 5 bases and J by 3 bases, 6 bases remained unmatched. This CDR3 has 15 residues. The CDR3 protein is CASSPGQGHNQPQHF. CDR3 sequence (DNA): TGTGCCAGCAGCCCAGGACAGGGCCACAATCAGCCCCAGCATTTT.

This sequence joins TRBV9 and TRBJ2-7, with 12 bases that match TRBD1. The germline CDR1 and CDR2 sequences are SGDLS and YYNGEE. This CDR3 comprises 13 residues. V dropped 9 bases and J dropped 3; count of bases not matched to a gene: 4. CDR3 coding DNA: TGTGCCACCGGGACAGGGGGCTTCTACGAGCAGTACTTC. It encodes CATGTGGFYEQYF.

The CDR3 sequence is CASSPPSARTQYF. CDR3 bases: TGTGCCAGCTCACCACCGTCAGCGCGCACGCAGTATTTT. The rearrangement joins TRBV18 to TRBJ2-3; D unclear. CDR1 is KGHSH, CDR2 LQKENI, per germline. The CDR3 is 13 amino acids. Trimming left V 0 bases short and J 9 bases short, with 10 bases between.